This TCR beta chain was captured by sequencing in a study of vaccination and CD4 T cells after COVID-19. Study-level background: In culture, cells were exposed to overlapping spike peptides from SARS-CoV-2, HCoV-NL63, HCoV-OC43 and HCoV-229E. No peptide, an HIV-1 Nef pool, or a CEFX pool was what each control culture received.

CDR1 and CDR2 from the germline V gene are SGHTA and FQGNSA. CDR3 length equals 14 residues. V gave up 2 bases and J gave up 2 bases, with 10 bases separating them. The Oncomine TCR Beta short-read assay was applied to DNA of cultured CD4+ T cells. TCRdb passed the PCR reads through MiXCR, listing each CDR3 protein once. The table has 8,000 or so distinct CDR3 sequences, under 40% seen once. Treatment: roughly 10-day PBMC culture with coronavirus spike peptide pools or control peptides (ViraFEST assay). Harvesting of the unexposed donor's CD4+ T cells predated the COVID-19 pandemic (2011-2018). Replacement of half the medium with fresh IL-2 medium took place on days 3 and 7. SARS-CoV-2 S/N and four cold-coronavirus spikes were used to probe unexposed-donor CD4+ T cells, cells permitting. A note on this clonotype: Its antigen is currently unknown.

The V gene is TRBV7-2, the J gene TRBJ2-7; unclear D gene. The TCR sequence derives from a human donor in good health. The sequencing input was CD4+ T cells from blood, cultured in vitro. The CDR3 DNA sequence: TGTGCCAGCAGCTTAAGAGACAACCCCTACGAGCAGTACTTC. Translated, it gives CASSLRDNPYEQYF.